The 13 T cell receptor beta chains given below trace back to one sample, sequenced in a study of cytotoxic CD8 clonotypes in ibrutinib-treated CLL. The data were produced by immunoSEQ multiplex PCR, yet TCRdb's version contains in-frame clones alone and is incomplete. Counted here are over 100,000 clones, approximately 56% occurring once; the ten biggest clones make up about 40%. This specimen consisted of PBMCs, obtained after 24 months of ibrutinib treatment. These TCRs come from a human donor with chronic lymphocytic leukemia.

The CDR3 region is CASTSEGRISYEQYF. The DNA for the CDR3 is TGTGCCAGCACTAGCGAAGGGCGGATCTCCTACGAGCAGTACTTC. The chain employs TRBV5-5 and TRBJ2-7, with D maybe TRBD2 (6 bases). The CDR3 has 15 amino acids. Germline CDR1 and CDR2: SGHKS and YYEKEE (reference sequence). Trimming removed 6 bases at V and 0 bases at J, with 16 bases between.

The chain uses TRBV28 and TRBJ1-5; perhaps TRBD1 as D (5 bases). The CDR3 is 17 amino acids. Trimming took off 5 bases at V and 0 bases at J, with 17 bases between the two ends. Germline V CDR1 and CDR2: MDHEN, SYDVKM. CDR3 amino acids: CASSPPSRVRSNQPQHF. The CDR3 bases are TGTGCCAGCAGTCCCCCCTCCAGGGTCCGTAGCAATCAGCCCCAGCATTTT. Supplemented by reference TRBV28 and TRBJ1-5, the full variable domain reads DVKVTQSSRYLVKRTGEKVFLECVQDMDHENMFWYRQDPGLGLRLIYFSYDVKMKEKGDIPEGYSVSREKKERFSLILESASTNQTSMYLCASSPPSRVRSNQPQHFGDGTRLSIL.

This chain joins TRBV29-1 and TRBJ1-4; D perhaps matches TRBD1 (6 bases). Per germline, CDR1 SQVTM and CDR2 ANQGSEA. This CDR3 has 15 amino acids. V lost 1 base and J 10 bases, leaving 19 bases between the germline ends. The CDR3 coding sequence is TGCAGCGTTGAAGGCGCAGGGGAGGGGGAAAGAAAACTGTTTTTT. Translated: CSVEGAGEGERKLFF.

The CDR3 loop reads CAWRKVQGVRGTEAFF. CDR3 in DNA: TGTGCCTGGAGAAAAGTACAGGGGGTCCGTGGCACTGAAGCTTTCTTT. V and J are TRBV30 and TRBJ1-1; 8 bases match TRBD1. CDR1 and CDR2 from the germline V gene are GTSNPN and SVGIG (reference sequence). J gave up 4 bases and V 3 bases, and 13 bases lay outside the gene matches. This CDR3 has 16 amino acids.

V and J are TRBV28 and TRBJ1-1; no clear D. Germline values: CDR1 MDHEN, CDR2 SYDVKM. Trimming shortened V by 2 bases and J by 11 bases, and 12 bases separated the two germline ends. The CDR3 has 12 amino acids. For the CDR3, the DNA is TGTGCCAGCAGTTTACCAGGACTGCGGGCTTTCTTT. Residues: CASSLPGLRAFF.

The chain joins TRBV7-9 to TRBJ2-7; D call uncertain. CDR1 and CDR2 (germline): SEHNR, FQNEAQ (reference sequence). CDR3 length: 12 residues. V lost 5 bases and J 5 bases, leaving 10 bases between the germline ends. CDR3: CASSRDPNEQYF. CDR3 in DNA: TGTGCCAGCAGCAGGGATCCGAACGAGCAGTACTTC.

The V call is TRBV6-5, the J call TRBJ2-7; possible D gene TRBD1, 6 bases. The CDR3 covers 14 residues. Germline V gene lookup returns CDR1 MNHEY and CDR2 SVGAGI. V gave up 11 bases and J gave up 1 base, with 18 bases separating them. CDR3 in amino acids: CAVGEDRYSYEQYF. The CDR3 region has the DNA TGTGCCGTAGGCGAAGACAGGTATTCCTACGAGCAGTACTTC.

This clone was detected a few times. The rearrangement uses TRBV28 and TRBJ2-2; 9 bases match TRBD2. Trimming removed 5 bases from V and 5 bases from J; junction bases left unmatched: 9. The CDR3 has 16 residues. Per the germline V gene, CDR1 is MDHEN and CDR2 is SYDVKM. CDR3 DNA: TGTGCCAGCAGTGAGGGACTAGCAAGGTGGACCGGGGAGCTGTTTTTT. As protein: CASSEGLARWTGELFF.

This clone was seen a few times. The chain is built from TRBV5-6 and TRBJ1-2; a weak D match, TRBD1 (5 bases). The CDR3 runs to 14 residues. V lost 0 bases and J lost 6, with 12 bases in between. The germline V gene has CDR1 SGHDT and CDR2 YYEEEE. The CDR3: CASSLDQGMDGYTF. The DNA for the CDR3 is TGTGCCAGCAGCTTGGATCAGGGTATGGATGGCTACACCTTC. The entire variable domain, with the rest obtained from reference TRBV5-6 and TRBJ1-2, is as follows: DAGVTQSPTHLIKTRGQQVTLRCSPKSGHDTVSWYQQALGQGPQFIFQYYEEEERQRGNFPDRFSGHQFPNYSSELNVNALLLGDSALYLCASSLDQGMDGYTFGSGTRLTVV.

Note on this clone: An end of the junction does not agree with germline; a read error may underlie this. The chain combines TRBV10-3 with TRBJ2-7, with D perhaps matching TRBD1 or TRBD2 (5 bases each). Germline CDR1 ENHRY, CDR2 SYGVKD. This CDR3 region has 15 residues. CDR3 residues: CASSYGAGSSYEQYF. CDR3 nucleotide sequence: TGTGCCAGCAGTTATGGAGCAGGGAGCTCCTACGAGCAGTACTTC.

The rearrangement uses TRBV7-3 and TRBJ2-1, with TRBD2 identical over 11 bases. Germline lookup yields CDR1 SGHTA and CDR2 FQGTGA. The CDR3 runs 15 residues. The V gene end was trimmed by 4 bases and the J gene end by 6 bases; junction bases not matched to a gene: 5. CDR3 amino acids: CASSSGTSGINEQFF. Here the CDR3 DNA reads TGTGCCAGCAGCTCGGGGACTAGCGGAATCAATGAGCAGTTCTTC.

The chain recombines TRBV5-6 with TRBJ1-2; tentative D call: TRBD1 (6 bases). Germline lookup yields CDR1 SGHDT and CDR2 YYEEEE. The CDR3 runs 12 residues. V was shortened by 2 bases and J by 8 bases, with 10 bases between the two germline ends. The chain's CDR3 is CASSLQGSGYTF. The CDR3 DNA reads as TGTGCCAGCAGCTTACAGGGATCCGGCTACACCTTC. Full variable domain (missing parts from reference TRBV5-6 and TRBJ1-2): DAGVTQSPTHLIKTRGQQVTLRCSPKSGHDTVSWYQQALGQGPQFIFQYYEEEERQRGNFPDRFSGHQFPNYSSELNVNALLLGDSALYLCASSLQGSGYTFGSGTRLTVV.

The gene calls are TRBV2 and TRBJ2-5, with TRBD2 identical over 7 bases. This CDR3 is 14 amino acids long. Per germline, CDR1 SNHLY and CDR2 FYNNEI. Losses at the gene ends were 4 bases for V and 1 base for J; bases not matched to a gene: 3. The DNA for the CDR3 is TGTGCCAGCAGTGTGGGAGGGTCCCAAGAGACCCAGTACTTC. Amino acids: CASSVGGSQETQYF.